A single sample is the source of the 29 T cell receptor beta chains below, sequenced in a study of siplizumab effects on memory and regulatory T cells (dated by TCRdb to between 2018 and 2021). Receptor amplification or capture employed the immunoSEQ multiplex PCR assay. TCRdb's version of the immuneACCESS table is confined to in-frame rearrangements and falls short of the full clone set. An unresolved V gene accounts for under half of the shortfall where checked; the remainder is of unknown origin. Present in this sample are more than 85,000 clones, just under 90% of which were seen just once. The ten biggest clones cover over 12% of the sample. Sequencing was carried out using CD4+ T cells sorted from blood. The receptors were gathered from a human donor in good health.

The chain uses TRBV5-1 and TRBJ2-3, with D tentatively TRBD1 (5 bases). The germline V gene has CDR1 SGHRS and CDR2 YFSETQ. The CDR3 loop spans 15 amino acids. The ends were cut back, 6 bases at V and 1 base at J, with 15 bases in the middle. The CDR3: CASNSRPGRTDTQYF. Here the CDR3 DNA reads TGCGCCAGCAACTCAAGGCCAGGGCGCACAGATACGCAGTATTTT.

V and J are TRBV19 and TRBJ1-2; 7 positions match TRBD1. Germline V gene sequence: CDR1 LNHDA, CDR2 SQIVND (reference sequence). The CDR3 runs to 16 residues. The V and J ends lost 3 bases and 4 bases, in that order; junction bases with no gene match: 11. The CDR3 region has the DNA TGTGCCAGTAGTATTTCCCCCCGACAGGGAGGCTATGGCTACACCTTC. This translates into CASSISPRQGGYGYTF.

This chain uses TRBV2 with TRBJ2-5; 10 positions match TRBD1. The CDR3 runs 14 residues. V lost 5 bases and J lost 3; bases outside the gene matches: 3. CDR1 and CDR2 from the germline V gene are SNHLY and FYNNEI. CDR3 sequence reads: CASSRQGAKETQYF. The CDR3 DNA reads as TGTGCCAGCAGTCGACAGGGGGCCAAAGAGACCCAGTACTTC.

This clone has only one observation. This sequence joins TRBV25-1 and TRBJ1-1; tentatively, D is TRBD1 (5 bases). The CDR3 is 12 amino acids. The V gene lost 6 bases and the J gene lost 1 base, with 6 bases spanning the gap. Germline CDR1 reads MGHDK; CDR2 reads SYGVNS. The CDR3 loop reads CASRQANTEAFF. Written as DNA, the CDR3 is TGTGCCAGCAGACAGGCGAACACTGAAGCTTTCTTT.

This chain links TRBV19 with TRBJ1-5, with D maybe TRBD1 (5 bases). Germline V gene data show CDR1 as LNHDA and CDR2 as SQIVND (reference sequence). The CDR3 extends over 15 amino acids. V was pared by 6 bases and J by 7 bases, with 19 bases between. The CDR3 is CASSRGRRVEQPQHF. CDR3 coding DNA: TGTGCCAGTAGCCGGGGGAGGCGTGTAGAGCAGCCCCAGCATTTT.

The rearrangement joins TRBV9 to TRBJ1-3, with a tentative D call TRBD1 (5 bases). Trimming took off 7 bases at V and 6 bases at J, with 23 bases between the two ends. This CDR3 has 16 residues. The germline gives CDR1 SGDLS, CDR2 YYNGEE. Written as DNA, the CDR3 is TGTGCCAGCGGGGTATCTTCGGGGCCTCCGGAAAACACCATATATTTT. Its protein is CASGVSSGPPENTIYF.

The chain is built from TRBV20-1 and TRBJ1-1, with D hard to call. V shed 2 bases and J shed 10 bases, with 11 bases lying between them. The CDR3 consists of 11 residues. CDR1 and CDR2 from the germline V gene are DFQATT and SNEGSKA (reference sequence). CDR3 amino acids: CSARLKIGAFF. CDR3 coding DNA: TGCAGTGCTAGATTAAAGATTGGAGCTTTCTTT.

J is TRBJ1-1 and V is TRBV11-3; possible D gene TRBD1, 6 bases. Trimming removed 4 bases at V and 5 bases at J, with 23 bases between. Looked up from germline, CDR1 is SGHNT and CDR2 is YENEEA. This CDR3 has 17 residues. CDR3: CASSSQGWLFGRTEAFF. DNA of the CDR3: TGTGCCAGCAGCTCCCAGGGGTGGTTATTTGGTAGGACTGAAGCTTTCTTT.

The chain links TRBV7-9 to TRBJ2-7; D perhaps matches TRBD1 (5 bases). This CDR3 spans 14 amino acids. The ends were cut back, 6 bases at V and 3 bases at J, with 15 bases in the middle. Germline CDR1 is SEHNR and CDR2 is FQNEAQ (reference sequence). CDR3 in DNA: TGTGCCAGCAGTCGTCTCCAGGGTGACTACGAGCAGTACTTC. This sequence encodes CASSRLQGDYEQYF.

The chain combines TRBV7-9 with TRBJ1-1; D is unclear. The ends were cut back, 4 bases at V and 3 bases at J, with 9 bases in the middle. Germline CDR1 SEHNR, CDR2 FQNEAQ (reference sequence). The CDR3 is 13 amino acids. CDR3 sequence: CASSSDKYTEAFF. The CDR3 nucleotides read TGTGCCAGCAGCTCCGACAAATACACTGAAGCTTTCTTT.

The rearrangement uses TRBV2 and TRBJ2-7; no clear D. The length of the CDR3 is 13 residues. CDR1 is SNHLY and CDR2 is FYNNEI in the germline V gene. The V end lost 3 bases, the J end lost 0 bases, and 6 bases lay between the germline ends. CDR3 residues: CASSDGSSYEQYF. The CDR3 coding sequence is TGTGCCAGCAGTGACGGCAGCTCCTACGAGCAGTACTTC.

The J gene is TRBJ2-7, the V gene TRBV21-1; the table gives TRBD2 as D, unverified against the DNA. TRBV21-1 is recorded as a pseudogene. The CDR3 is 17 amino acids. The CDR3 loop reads CASSTFEGLAGCYEQYF. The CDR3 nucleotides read TGTGCCAGCAGCACATTCGAGGGACTAGCGGGTTGCTACGAGCAGTACTTC.

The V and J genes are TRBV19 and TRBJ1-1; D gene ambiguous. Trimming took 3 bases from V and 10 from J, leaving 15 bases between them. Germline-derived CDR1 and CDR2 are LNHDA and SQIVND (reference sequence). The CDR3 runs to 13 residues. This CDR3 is CASSIQERAAAFF. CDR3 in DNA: TGTGCCAGTAGTATCCAGGAAAGGGCCGCAGCTTTCTTT.

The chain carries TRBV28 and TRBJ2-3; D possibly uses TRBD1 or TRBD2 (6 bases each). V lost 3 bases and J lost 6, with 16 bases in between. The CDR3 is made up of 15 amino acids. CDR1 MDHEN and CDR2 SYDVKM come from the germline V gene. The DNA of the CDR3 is TGTGCCAGCAGTTTGGGCAGGGGACTGGTGGATACGCAGTATTTT. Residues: CASSLGRGLVDTQYF.

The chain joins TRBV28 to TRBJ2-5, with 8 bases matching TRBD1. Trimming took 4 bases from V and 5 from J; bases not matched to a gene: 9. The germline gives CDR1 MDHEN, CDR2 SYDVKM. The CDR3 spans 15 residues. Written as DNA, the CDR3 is TGTGCCAGCAGTTCTCGGGCAGGGGGCAGGGAGACCCAGTACTTC. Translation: CASSSRAGGRETQYF.

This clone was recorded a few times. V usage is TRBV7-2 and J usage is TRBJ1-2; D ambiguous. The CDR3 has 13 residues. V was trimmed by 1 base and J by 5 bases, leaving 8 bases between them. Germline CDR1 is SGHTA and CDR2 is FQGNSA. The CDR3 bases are TGTGCCAGCAGCTTAGATACCAGTTATGGCTACACCTTC. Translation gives CASSLDTSYGYTF.

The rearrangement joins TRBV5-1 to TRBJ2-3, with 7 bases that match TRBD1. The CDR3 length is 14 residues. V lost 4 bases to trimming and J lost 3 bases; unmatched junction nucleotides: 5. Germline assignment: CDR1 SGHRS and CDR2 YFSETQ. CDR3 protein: CASSVRQGTDTQYF. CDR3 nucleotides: TGCGCCAGCAGCGTGCGACAGGGAACAGATACGCAGTATTTT. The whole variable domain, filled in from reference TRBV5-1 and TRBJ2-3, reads KAGVTQTPRYLIKTRGQQVTLSCSPISGHRSVSWYQQTPGQGLQFLFEYFSETQRNKGNFPGRFSGRQFSNSRSEMNVSTLELGDSALYLCASSVRQGTDTQYFGPGTRLTVL.

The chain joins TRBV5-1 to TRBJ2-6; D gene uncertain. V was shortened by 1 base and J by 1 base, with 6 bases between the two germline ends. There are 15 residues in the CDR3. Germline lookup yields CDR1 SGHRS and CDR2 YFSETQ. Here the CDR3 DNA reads TGCGCCAGCAGCTTGTCCCAGTCTGGGGCCAACGTCCTGACTTTC. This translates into CASSLSQSGANVLTF.

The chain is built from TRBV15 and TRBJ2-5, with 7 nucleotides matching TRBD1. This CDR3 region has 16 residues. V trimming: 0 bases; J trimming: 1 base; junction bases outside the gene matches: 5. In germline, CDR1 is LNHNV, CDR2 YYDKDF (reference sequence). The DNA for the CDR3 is TGTGCCACCAGCAGAGATCGACAGGGTGGCCAAGAGACCCAGTACTTC. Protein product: CATSRDRQGGQETQYF.

The CDR3 coding sequence is TGTGCCAGCAGTGGGTGGGAGGGCCGCAATGAGCAGTTCTTC. Protein sequence: CASSGWEGRNEQFF. The rearrangement uses TRBV2 and TRBJ2-1, with 7 positions matching TRBD2. Trimming removed 4 bases from V and 6 bases from J; junction bases left unmatched: 6. The CDR3 extends over 14 amino acids. Germline CDR1 is SNHLY and CDR2 is FYNNEI.

CDR3 nucleotides: TGTGCCAGCAGCGAAGATAGGGCGGCGGAAGAGACCCAGTACTTC. It specifies CASSEDRAAEETQYF. The chain employs TRBV7-9 and TRBJ2-5, with D unresolved. Per the germline V gene, CDR1 is SEHNR and CDR2 is FQNEAQ (reference sequence). The CDR3 has 15 amino acids. V was pared by 5 bases and J by 3 bases, with 16 bases between.

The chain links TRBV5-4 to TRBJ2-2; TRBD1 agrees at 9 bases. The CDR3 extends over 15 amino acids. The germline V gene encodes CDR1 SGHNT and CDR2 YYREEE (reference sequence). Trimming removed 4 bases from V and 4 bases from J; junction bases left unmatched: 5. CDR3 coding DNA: TGTGCCAGCAGCCGTGGGACAGGGTCCACCGGGGAGCTGTTTTTT. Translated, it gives CASSRGTGSTGELFF.

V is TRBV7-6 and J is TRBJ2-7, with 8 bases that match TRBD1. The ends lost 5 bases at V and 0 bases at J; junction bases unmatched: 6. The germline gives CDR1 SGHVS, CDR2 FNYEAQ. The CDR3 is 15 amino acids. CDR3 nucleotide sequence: TGTGCCAGCAGCAACCGGGACAGGAGCTCCTACGAGCAGTACTTC. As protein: CASSNRDRSSYEQYF.

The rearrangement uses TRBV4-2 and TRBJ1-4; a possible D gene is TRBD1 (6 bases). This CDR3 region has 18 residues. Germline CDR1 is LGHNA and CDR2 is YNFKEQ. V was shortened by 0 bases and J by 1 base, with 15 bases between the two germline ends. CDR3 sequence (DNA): TGTGCCAGCAGCCAAGATCTACCAGGGGAGGAAACTAATGAAAAACTGTTTTTT. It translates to CASSQDLPGEETNEKLFF.

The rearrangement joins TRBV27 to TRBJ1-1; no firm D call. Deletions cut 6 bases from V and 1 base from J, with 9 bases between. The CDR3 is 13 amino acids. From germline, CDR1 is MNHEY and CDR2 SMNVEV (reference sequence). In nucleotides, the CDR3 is TGTGCCAGCAGAAGGGCTGCGAACACTGAAGCTTTCTTT. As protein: CASRRAANTEAFF.

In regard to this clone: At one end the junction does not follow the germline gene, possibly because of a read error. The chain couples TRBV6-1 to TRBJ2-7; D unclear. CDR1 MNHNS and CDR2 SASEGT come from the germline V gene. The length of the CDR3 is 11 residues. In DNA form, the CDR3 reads TGTGCCAGCAGTGAAGGGCTCGGCCTCCACTTC. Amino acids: CASSEGLGLHF.

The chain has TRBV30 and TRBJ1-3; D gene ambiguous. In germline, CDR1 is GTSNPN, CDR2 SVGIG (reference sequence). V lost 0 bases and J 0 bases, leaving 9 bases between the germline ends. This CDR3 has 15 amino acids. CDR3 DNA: TGTGCCTGGAGTGTCAGCAGGAGCTCTGGAAACACCATATATTTT. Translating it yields CAWSVSRSSGNTIYF.

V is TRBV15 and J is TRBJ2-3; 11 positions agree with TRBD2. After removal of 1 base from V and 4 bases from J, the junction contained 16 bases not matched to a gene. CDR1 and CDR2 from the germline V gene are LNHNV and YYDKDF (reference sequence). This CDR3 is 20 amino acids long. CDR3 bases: TGTGCCACCAGCAGAGGAGGAGGACTAGCGGGCACGAGGGGAGCAGATACGCAGTATTTT. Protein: CATSRGGGLAGTRGADTQYF.

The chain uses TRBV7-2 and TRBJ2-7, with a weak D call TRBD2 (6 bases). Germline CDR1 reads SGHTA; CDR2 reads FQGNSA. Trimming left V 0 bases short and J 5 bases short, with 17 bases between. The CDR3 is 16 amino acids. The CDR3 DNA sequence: TGTGCCAGCAGCTTAGCGCCGGACGGGAGATCCCACGAGCAGTACTTC. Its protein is CASSLAPDGRSHEQYF.